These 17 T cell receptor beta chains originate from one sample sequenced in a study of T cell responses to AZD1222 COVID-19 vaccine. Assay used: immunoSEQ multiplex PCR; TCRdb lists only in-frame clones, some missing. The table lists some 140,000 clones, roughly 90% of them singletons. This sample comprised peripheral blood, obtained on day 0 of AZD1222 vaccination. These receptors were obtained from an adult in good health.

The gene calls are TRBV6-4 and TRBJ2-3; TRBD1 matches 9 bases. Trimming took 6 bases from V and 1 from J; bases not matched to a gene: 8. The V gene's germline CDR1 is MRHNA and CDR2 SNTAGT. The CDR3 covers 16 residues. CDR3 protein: CASSLGQGGGTDTQYF. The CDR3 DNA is TGTGCCAGCAGCTTGGGACAGGGAGGGGGCACAGATACGCAGTATTTT.

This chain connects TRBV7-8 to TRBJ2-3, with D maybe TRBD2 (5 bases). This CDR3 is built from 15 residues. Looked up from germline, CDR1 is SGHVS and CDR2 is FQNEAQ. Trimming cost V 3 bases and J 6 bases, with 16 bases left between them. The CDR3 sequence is CASSFSVRGWDTQYF. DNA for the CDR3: TGTGCCAGCAGCTTTAGTGTCCGGGGTTGGGATACGCAGTATTTT.

CDR3 DNA: TGTGCCAGCAGCTCGGACAGGGGGAATGGAAAAGCTTTCTTT. It codes for CASSSDRGNGKAFF. The chain carries TRBV5-6 and TRBJ1-1, with 10 bases matching TRBD1. J gave up 9 bases and V 3 bases, and 8 bases lay outside the gene matches. From germline, CDR1 is SGHDT and CDR2 YYEEEE. The CDR3 has 14 residues.

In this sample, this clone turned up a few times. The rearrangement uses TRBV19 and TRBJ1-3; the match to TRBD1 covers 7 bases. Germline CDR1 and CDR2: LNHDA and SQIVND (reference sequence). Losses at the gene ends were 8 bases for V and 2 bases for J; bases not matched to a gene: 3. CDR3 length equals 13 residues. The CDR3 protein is CASQQGTGNTIYF. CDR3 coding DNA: TGTGCCAGTCAACAGGGGACTGGAAACACCATATATTTT.

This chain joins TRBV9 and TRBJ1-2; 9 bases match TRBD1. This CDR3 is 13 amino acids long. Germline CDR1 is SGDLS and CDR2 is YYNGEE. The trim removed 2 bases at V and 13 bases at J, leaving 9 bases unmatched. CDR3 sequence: CASSVTGGRTVTF. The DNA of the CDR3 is TGTGCCAGCAGCGTCACAGGGGGCCGTACCGTCACCTTC.

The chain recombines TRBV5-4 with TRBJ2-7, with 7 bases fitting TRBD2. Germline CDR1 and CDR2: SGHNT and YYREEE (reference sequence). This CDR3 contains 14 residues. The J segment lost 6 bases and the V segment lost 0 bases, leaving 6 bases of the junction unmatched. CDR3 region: CASSLVRGSGEQYF. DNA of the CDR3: TGTGCCAGCAGCTTGGTGCGGGGGTCTGGCGAGCAGTACTTC.

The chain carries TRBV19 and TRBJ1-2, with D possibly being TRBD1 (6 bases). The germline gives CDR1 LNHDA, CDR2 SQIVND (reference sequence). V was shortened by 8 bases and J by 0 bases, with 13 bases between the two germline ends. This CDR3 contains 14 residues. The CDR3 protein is CASLGHPPNYGYTF. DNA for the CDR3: TGTGCCAGTCTGGGACACCCACCTAACTATGGCTACACCTTC.

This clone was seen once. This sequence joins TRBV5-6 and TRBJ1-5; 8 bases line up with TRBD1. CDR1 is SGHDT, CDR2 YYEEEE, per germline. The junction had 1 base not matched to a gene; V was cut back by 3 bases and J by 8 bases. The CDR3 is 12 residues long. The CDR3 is CASSSTGEPQHF. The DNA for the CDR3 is TGTGCCAGCAGCTCGACAGGGGAGCCCCAGCATTTT. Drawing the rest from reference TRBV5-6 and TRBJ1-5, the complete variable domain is DAGVTQSPTHLIKTRGQQVTLRCSPKSGHDTVSWYQQALGQGPQFIFQYYEEEERQRGNFPDRFSGHQFPNYSSELNVNALLLGDSALYLCASSSTGEPQHFGDGTRLSIL.

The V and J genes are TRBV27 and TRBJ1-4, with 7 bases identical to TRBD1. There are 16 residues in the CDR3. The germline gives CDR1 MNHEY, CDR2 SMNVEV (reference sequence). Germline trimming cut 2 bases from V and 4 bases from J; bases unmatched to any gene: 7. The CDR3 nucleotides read TGTGCCAGCAGTTTAAACAGGGGTCGGGGTAATGAAAAACTGTTTTTT. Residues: CASSLNRGRGNEKLFF.

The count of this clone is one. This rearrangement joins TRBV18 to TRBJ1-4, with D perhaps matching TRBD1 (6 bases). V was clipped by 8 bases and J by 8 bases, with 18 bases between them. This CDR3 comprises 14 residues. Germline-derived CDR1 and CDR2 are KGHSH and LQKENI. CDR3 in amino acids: CASTLLQGKEKLFF. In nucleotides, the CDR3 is TGTGCCAGCACCCTACTACAGGGTAAAGAAAAACTGTTTTTT.

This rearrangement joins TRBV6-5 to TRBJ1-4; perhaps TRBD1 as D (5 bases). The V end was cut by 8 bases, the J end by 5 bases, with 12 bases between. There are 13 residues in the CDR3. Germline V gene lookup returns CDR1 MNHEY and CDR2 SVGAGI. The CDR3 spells CASGTGKNEKLFF. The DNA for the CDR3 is TGTGCCAGCGGTACAGGAAAGAATGAAAAACTGTTTTTT.

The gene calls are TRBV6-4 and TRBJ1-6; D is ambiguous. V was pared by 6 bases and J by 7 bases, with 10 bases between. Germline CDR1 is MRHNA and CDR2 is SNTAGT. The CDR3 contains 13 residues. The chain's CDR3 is CASSLRGNSPLHF. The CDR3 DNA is TGTGCCAGCAGCCTCCGCGGAAATTCACCCCTCCACTTT.

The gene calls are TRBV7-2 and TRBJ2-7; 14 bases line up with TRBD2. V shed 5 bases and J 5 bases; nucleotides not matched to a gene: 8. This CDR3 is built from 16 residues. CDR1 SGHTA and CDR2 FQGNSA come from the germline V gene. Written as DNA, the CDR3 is TGTGCCAGCAGCCCCTACCCGGGACTAGCGGGAGACGAGCAGTACTTC. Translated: CASSPYPGLAGDEQYF.

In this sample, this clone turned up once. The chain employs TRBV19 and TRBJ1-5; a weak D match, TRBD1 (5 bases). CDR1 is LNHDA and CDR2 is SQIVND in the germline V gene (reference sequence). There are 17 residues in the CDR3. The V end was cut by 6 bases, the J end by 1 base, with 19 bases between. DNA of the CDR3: TGTGCCAGTAGACACCATCTGGGGGGGGGAAGCAATCAGCCCCAGCATTTT. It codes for CASRHHLGGGSNQPQHF.

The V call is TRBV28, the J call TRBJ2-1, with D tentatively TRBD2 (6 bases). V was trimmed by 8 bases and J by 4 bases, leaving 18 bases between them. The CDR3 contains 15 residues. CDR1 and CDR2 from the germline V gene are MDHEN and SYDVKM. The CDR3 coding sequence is TGTGCCAGCGGGCCATCGGGACTTAATTACAATGAGCAGTTCTTC. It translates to CASGPSGLNYNEQFF.

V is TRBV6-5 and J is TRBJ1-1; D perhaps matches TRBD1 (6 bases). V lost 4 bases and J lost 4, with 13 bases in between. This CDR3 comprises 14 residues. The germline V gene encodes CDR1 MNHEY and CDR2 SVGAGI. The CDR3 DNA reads TGTGCCAGCAGTTTAACCGGGGGCTCCACTGAAGCTTTCTTT. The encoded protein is CASSLTGGSTEAFF.

CDR3 DNA: TGTGCCAGCAGTTATCGAATAGCTAACTATGGCTACACCTTC. Translation: CASSYRIANYGYTF. The genes are TRBV6-2 or TRBV6-3 and TRBJ1-2; no definite D call. This CDR3 has 14 residues. CDR1 is MNHEY and CDR2 is SVGEGT in the germline V gene. V lost 3 bases and J 0 bases, leaving 8 bases between the germline ends.